This is a list of T cell receptor beta chains from one sample in a study of blood T cells in healthy people across ages. TCRdb itself ran the 5' RACE reads through MiXCR, one entry per CDR3 protein. The sample contains 1,300,000 or so distinct CDR3 sequences, roughly 60% of which appear only once. Material: blood. These receptors were taken from a man aged 18 to 35 in good health. Each CDR3 is given without its conserved first and last residue. Fields, in order: J gene, D gene, V gene, CDR3 protein. The D gene is left open where the match is weak.

j_call: TRBJ2-7; d_call: TRBD2; v_call: TRBV4-2; cdr3_aa: ASSQEGTSGAYEQY
j_call: TRBJ2-5; d_call: -; v_call: TRBV4-1; cdr3_aa: ASSQTSLDETQY
j_call: TRBJ1-2; d_call: -; v_call: TRBV5-1; cdr3_aa: ASSLVPGPGGSYGYT
j_call: TRBJ1-2; d_call: TRBD1; v_call: TRBV29-1; cdr3_aa: SAGQGGYT
j_call: TRBJ1-2; d_call: -; v_call: TRBV6-5; cdr3_aa: ASSYTGQTYGYT
j_call: TRBJ1-5; d_call: -; v_call: TRBV15; cdr3_aa: ATSREIESPQH
j_call: TRBJ1-1; d_call: -; v_call: TRBV20-1; cdr3_aa: SARPPLSGTEAF
j_call: TRBJ1-1; d_call: -; v_call: TRBV15; cdr3_aa: ATSRDVGRGGTEAF
j_call: TRBJ2-5; d_call: TRBD2; v_call: TRBV12-3/TRBV12-4; cdr3_aa: ASSLTIAGGRETQY
j_call: TRBJ2-7; d_call: -; v_call: TRBV21-1; cdr3_aa: ASRKRGAQY
j_call: TRBJ2-6; d_call: -; v_call: TRBV29-1; cdr3_aa: SVVSGPGANVLT
j_call: TRBJ2-4; d_call: -; v_call: TRBV20-1; cdr3_aa: SARSGMLAKNIQY
j_call: TRBJ1-1; d_call: -; v_call: TRBV12-5; cdr3_aa: ASGLTGTEAF
j_call: -; d_call: TRBD1; v_call: TRBV20-1; cdr3_aa: SARDLDPWPGQGNEQY
j_call: TRBJ1-2; d_call: -; v_call: TRBV24-1; cdr3_aa: ATSDSYTYGYT
j_call: TRBJ2-5; d_call: TRBD2; v_call: TRBV12-3/TRBV12-4; cdr3_aa: ASSLSGGGLETQY
j_call: TRBJ2-3; d_call: -; v_call: TRBV25-1; cdr3_aa: ASSLMSVSTDTQY
j_call: TRBJ2-1; d_call: TRBD2; v_call: TRBV29-1; cdr3_aa: SVATSGGVGEQF
j_call: TRBJ1-2; d_call: TRBD1; v_call: TRBV7-2; cdr3_aa: ASSLVPGQGNYGYT
j_call: TRBJ2-3; d_call: -; v_call: TRBV7-9; cdr3_aa: ASSSLAGRPYTQY
j_call: TRBJ2-1; d_call: -; v_call: TRBV4-1; cdr3_aa: ASSHALQANEQF
j_call: TRBJ2-7; d_call: -; v_call: TRBV20-1; cdr3_aa: SARDWRARAYEQY